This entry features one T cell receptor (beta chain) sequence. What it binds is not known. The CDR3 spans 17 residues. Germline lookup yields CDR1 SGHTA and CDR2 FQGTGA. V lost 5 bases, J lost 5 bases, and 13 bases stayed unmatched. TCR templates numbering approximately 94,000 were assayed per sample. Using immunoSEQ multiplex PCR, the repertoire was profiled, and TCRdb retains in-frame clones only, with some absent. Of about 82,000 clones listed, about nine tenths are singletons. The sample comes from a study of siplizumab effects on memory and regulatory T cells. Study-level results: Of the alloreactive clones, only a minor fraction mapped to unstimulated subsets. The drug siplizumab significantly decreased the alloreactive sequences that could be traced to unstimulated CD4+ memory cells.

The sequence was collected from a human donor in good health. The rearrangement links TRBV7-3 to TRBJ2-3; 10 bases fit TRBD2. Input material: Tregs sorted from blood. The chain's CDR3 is CASSPHASGGGGDTQYF. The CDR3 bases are TGTGCCAGCAGCCCACACGCTAGCGGGGGCGGAGGAGATACGCAGTATTTT.